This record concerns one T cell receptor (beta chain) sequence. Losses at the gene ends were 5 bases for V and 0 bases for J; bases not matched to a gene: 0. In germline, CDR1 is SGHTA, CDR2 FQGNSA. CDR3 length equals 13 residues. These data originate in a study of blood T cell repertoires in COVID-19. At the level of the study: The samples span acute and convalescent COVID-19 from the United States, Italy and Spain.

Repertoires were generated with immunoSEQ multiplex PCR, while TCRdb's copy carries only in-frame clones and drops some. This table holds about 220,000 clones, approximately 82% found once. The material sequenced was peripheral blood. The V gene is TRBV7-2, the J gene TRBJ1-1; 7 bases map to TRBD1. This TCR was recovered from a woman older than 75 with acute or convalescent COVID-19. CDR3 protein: CASSGQVNTEAFF. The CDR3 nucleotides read TGTGCCAGCAGCGGACAGGTGAACACTGAAGCTTTCTTT.